These 29 T cell receptor beta chains were all obtained from the same sample, sequenced in a study of early T cells in non-severe SARS-CoV-2 infection. TCRdb re-derived calls from the 5' RACE reads in MiXCR, one entry per CDR3 protein. The sample lists tens of thousands of distinct CDR3 sequences; roughly an eighth were seen once. Sample: whole blood. The receptors were sampled from an adult who was a healthcare worker with PCR-confirmed SARS-CoV-2 infection or an uninfected control (not recorded which).

The chain recombines TRBV5-1 with TRBJ2-1; 9 nucleotides line up with TRBD1. Per germline, CDR1 SGHRS and CDR2 YFSETQ. CDR3 size: 17 residues. V lost 4 bases to trimming and J lost 2 bases; unmatched junction nucleotides: 10. CDR3 coding DNA: TGCGCCAGCAGCCATGGGTCCGGGACAGGGACCTACAATGAGCAGTTCTTC. Protein product: CASSHGSGTGTYNEQFF.

The chain employs TRBV7-2 and TRBJ2-3; D is unresolved. This CDR3 has 12 amino acids. Trimming shortened V by 5 bases and J by 5 bases, and 8 bases separated the two germline ends. Germline V lookup: CDR1 SGHTA, CDR2 FQGNSA. Here the CDR3 DNA reads TGTGCCAGCAGCCGGCCCCGAGATACGCAGTATTTT. Translated: CASSRPRDTQYF. The whole variable domain, filled in from reference TRBV7-2 and TRBJ2-3, reads GAGVSQSPSNKVTEKGKDVELRCDPISGHTALYWYRQSLGQGLEFLIYFQGNSAPDKSGLPSDRFSAERTGGSVSTLTIQRTQQEDSAVYLCASSRPRDTQYFGPGTRLTVL.

This clonotype came up a few times. This CDR3 is CASTPGGDTQYF. DNA for the CDR3: TGTGCCAGCACCCCCGGGGGGGATACGCAGTATTTT. V is TRBV2 and J is TRBJ2-3; 7 positions match TRBD2. Germline V gene sequence: CDR1 SNHLY, CDR2 FYNNEI. The CDR3 is 12 amino acids. V lost 7 bases and J lost 6; bases outside the gene matches: 4. Drawing the rest from reference TRBV2 and TRBJ2-3, the complete variable domain is EPEVTQTPSHQVTQMGQEVILRCVPISNHLYFYWYRQILGQKVEFLVSFYNNEISEKSEIFDDQFSVERPDGSNFTLKIRSTKLEDSAMYFCASTPGGDTQYFGPGTRLTVL.

With respect to this clonotype: Given the absence of the conserved phenylalanine or tryptophan at the CDR3 end, a read error is likely. The rearrangement joins TRBV12-3 or TRBV12-4 to TRBJ1-5; a weak D match, TRBD1 (5 bases). The CDR3 covers 13 residues. Trimming pared 6 bases from V and 7 bases from J, leaving 13 bases between. The CDR3 here is CASRLGVYQPQHL. CDR3 in DNA: TGTGCCAGCAGGCTGGGGGTATACCAGCCCCAGCATCTT.

This clonotype has a count of ten or more. The V gene is TRBV20-1, the J gene TRBJ2-7; no clear D gene. The germline V gene has CDR1 DFQATT and CDR2 SNEGSKA (reference sequence). This CDR3 spans 11 amino acids. V lost 6 bases, J lost 6 bases, and 12 bases lay in between. CDR3 amino acids: CSAPTFGEQYF. CDR3 coding DNA: TGCAGTGCCCCGACTTTCGGCGAGCAGTACTTC.

The gene calls are TRBV19 and TRBJ2-7, with TRBD2 identical over 8 bases. The CDR3 spans 15 residues. Germline lookup yields CDR1 LNHDA and CDR2 SQIVND (reference sequence). Germline trimming cut 6 bases from V and 6 bases from J; bases unmatched to any gene: 13. The chain's CDR3 is CASSLRTSTPREQYF. Written as DNA, the CDR3 is TGTGCCAGTAGCCTACGGACTAGCACCCCTCGCGAGCAGTACTTC.

V usage is TRBV6-6 and J usage is TRBJ1-5; a possible D gene is TRBD1 (6 bases). Trimming took 5 bases from V and 0 from J, leaving 11 bases between them. Germline values: CDR1 MNHNY, CDR2 SVGAGI (reference sequence). This CDR3 has 15 residues. The CDR3 coding sequence is TGTGCCAGCAGTCAACAGGGAGGTAGCAATCAGCCCCAGCATTTT. It encodes CASSQQGGSNQPQHF.

The chain is built from TRBV20-1 and TRBJ1-4; TRBD1 might be the D (6 bases). V lost 0 bases, J lost 7 bases, and 12 bases lay in between. Germline V lookup: CDR1 DFQATT, CDR2 SNEGSKA (reference sequence). The CDR3 is 14 residues long. The DNA for the CDR3 is TGCAGTGCTAGAGATCAGGGGTTAAGTGAAAAACTGTTTTTT. As protein: CSARDQGLSEKLFF.

The chain joins TRBV5-4 to TRBJ2-2; TRBD2 matches 11 bases. Germline CDR1 and CDR2: SGHNT and YYREEE (reference sequence). V was pared by 4 bases and J by 7 bases, with 9 bases of the junction left unmatched. CDR3 length equals 16 residues. The CDR3 reads CASSRPTSGMNGELFF. The CDR3 DNA reads TGTGCCAGCAGCCGCCCGACTAGCGGGATGAACGGGGAGCTGTTTTTT.

This clonotype has more than one count but fewer than ten. The rearrangement uses TRBV3-1 and TRBJ2-5, with 9 bases that match TRBD1. The germline V gene has CDR1 LGHDT and CDR2 YNNKEL (reference sequence). The junction had 14 bases not matched to a gene; V was cut back by 4 bases and J by 5 bases. The CDR3 spans 17 residues. CDR3 residues: CASSRMNTGGTRETQYF. Here the CDR3 DNA reads TGTGCCAGCAGCCGAATGAATACAGGGGGCACAAGGGAGACCCAGTACTTC.

This clonotype showed up just a few times. V usage is TRBV29-1 and J usage is TRBJ1-1; no reliable D call. In germline, CDR1 is SQVTM, CDR2 ANQGSEA. This CDR3 is 12 amino acids long. V lost 7 bases to trimming and J lost 5 bases, with 14 bases between them. The CDR3 region has the DNA TGCAGCGCTCCGAAACAAGGGACTGAAGCTTTCTTT. This encodes CSAPKQGTEAFF.

The CDR3 coding sequence is TGCAGCGTTGGCGGGGGCTCTGAAGCTTTCTTT. Protein: CSVGGGSEAFF. The chain joins TRBV29-1 to TRBJ1-1; the D gene is possibly TRBD1 (6 bases). Trimming shortened V by 4 bases and J by 6 bases, and 9 bases separated the two germline ends. This CDR3 is built from 11 residues. The germline V gene has CDR1 SQVTM and CDR2 ANQGSEA.

The chain recombines TRBV5-1 with TRBJ1-2; D gene uncertain. CDR1 and CDR2 from the germline V gene are SGHRS and YFSETQ. The CDR3 contains 12 residues. V lost 0 bases to trimming and J lost 7 bases, with 7 bases between them. The CDR3: CASSLGQGGYTF. The CDR3 bases are TGCGCCAGCAGCTTGGGACAAGGTGGCTACACCTTC.

CDR3 sequence reads: CSAQGARSNQPQHF. The CDR3 DNA follows: TGCAGTGCGCAGGGGGCCCGTAGCAATCAGCCCCAGCATTTT. This chain links TRBV20-1 with TRBJ1-5, with 8 bases fitting TRBD1. Trimming removed 6 bases from V and 0 bases from J; junction bases left unmatched: 4. The CDR3 length is 14 residues. CDR1 and CDR2 from the germline V gene are DFQATT and SNEGSKA (reference sequence).

The V and J genes are TRBV9 and TRBJ2-1; D possibly matches TRBD1 or TRBD2 (5 bases each). Germline V gene data show CDR1 as SGDLS and CDR2 as YYNGEE. The CDR3 contains 13 residues. V shed 4 bases and J shed 9 bases, with 14 bases lying between them. The CDR3 loop reads CASSILAQGEQFF. CDR3 nucleotide sequence: TGTGCCAGCAGCATCCTAGCTCAGGGTGAGCAGTTCTTC.

The V and J genes are TRBV7-2 and TRBJ1-5; D not resolved. Trimming removed 2 bases from V and 2 bases from J, with 13 bases in between. The CDR3 length is 16 residues. CDR1 and CDR2 from the germline V gene are SGHTA and FQGNSA. As DNA, the CDR3 is TGTGCCAGCAGCTTAAGGTCTGGGCTCGGCAATCAGCCCCAGCATTTT. Protein: CASSLRSGLGNQPQHF. Looking up the rest from reference TRBV7-2 and TRBJ1-5 gives the full variable domain: GAGVSQSPSNKVTEKGKDVELRCDPISGHTALYWYRQSLGQGLEFLIYFQGNSAPDKSGLPSDRFSAERTGGSVSTLTIQRTQQEDSAVYLCASSLRSGLGNQPQHFGDGTRLSIL.

This clonotype was seen repeatedly, ten times or more. This chain connects TRBV6-4 to TRBJ1-6; D remains unclear. V gave up 2 bases and J gave up 7 bases, with 3 bases separating them. The germline gives CDR1 MRHNA, CDR2 SNTAGT. The CDR3 spans 12 residues. The CDR3 loop reads CASSDGNSPLHF. CDR3 nucleotides: TGTGCCAGCAGTGACGGAAATTCACCCCTCCACTTT.

CDR3 in amino acids: CASGNSGNRKETQYF. Here the CDR3 DNA reads TGTGCCAGCGGCAATTCCGGGAATCGTAAAGAGACCCAGTACTTC. The J gene is TRBJ2-5, the V gene TRBV7-2, with D perhaps TRBD2 (5 bases). Trimming shortened V by 8 bases and J by 3 bases, and 19 bases separated the two germline ends. CDR1 and CDR2 (germline): SGHTA, FQGNSA. This CDR3 has 15 amino acids.

This clonotype came up a few times. The chain joins TRBV9 to TRBJ2-1; tentative D call: TRBD1 (6 bases). There are 14 residues in the CDR3. Germline CDR1 reads SGDLS; CDR2 reads YYNGEE. V was pared by 0 bases and J by 9 bases, with 13 bases between. CDR3 in DNA: TGTGCCAGCAGCGTAGAAGGGACATTCTTTGAGCAGTTCTTC. Its translation is CASSVEGTFFEQFF.

This clonotype was seen only a few times. The chain recombines TRBV20-1 with TRBJ2-2; TRBD2 agrees at 10 bases. The germline gives CDR1 DFQATT, CDR2 SNEGSKA (reference sequence). The trim removed 5 bases at V and 0 bases at J, leaving 9 bases unmatched. CDR3 length equals 17 residues. Here the CDR3 DNA reads TGCAGTGCTCACCTCGGACTAGCGGCTACGAACACCGGGGAGCTGTTTTTT. The encoded protein is CSAHLGLAATNTGELFF.

This clonotype was observed many times. J is TRBJ2-5 and V is TRBV4-2; no firm D call. Trimming removed 0 bases from V and 5 bases from J, with 19 bases in between. The germline V gene encodes CDR1 LGHNA and CDR2 YNFKEQ. The CDR3 is 17 amino acids. The CDR3 DNA is TGTGCCAGCAGCCAAGATTCCCGGGTAACACTGCTTGAGACCCAGTACTTC. This sequence encodes CASSQDSRVTLLETQYF.

This clonotype was counted at least ten times. The J gene is TRBJ2-7, the V gene TRBV20-1; 11 nucleotides line up with TRBD2. J gave up 3 bases and V 6 bases, and 1 base lay outside the gene matches. The CDR3 is 12 residues long. CDR1 DFQATT and CDR2 SNEGSKA come from the germline V gene (reference sequence). For the CDR3, the DNA is TGCAGTGCCGGGACTAGCGGCTACGAGCAGTACTTC. The encoded protein is CSAGTSGYEQYF.

On this clonotype: One end of the junction fails to match germline, which may point to a read error. The genes are TRBV20-1 and TRBJ2-7; 10 bases are a match to TRBD2. The CDR3 is made up of 11 amino acids. Germline CDR1 is DFQATT and CDR2 is SNEGSKA (reference sequence). The CDR3 spells CSARTSGPMHF. CDR3 nucleotide sequence: TGCAGTGCTAGGACTAGCGGGCCTATGCACTTC.

This clonotype was observed many times. V is TRBV3-1 and J is TRBJ1-1; TRBD1 aligns across 7 bases. The V segment lost 4 bases and the J segment 0 bases; nucleotides outside the gene matches: 2. The CDR3 has 14 amino acids. The germline V gene encodes CDR1 LGHDT and CDR2 YNNKEL (reference sequence). CDR3 nucleotides: TGTGCCAGCAGCCCCAGGGGGATGAACACTGAAGCTTTCTTT. Translated, it gives CASSPRGMNTEAFF. The full variable domain, completed using reference TRBV3-1 and TRBJ1-1, is DTAVSQTPKYLVTQMGNDKSIKCEQNLGHDTMYWYKQDSKKFLKIMFSYNNKELIINETVPNRFSPKSPDKAHLNLHINSLELGDSAVYFCASSPRGMNTEAFFGQGTRLTVV.

As regards this clonotype: This may arise from a read error, as a much more abundant clone is one base away. This sequence joins TRBV4-2 and TRBJ2-7; 11 bases match TRBD2. The CDR3 length is 15 residues. From germline, CDR1 is LGHNA and CDR2 YNFKEQ. The CDR3, as DNA: TGTGTCAGCAGCCAAGTAGCGGGAGGGCCGGTCGAGCAGTACTTC. Amino acid sequence: CVSSQVAGGPVEQYF.

In its sample, this clonotype was seen many times. The chain couples TRBV4-3 to TRBJ2-3; D remains ambiguous. The CDR3 consists of 13 residues. The germline V and J ends were trimmed by 0 bases and 8 bases, with 9 bases remaining between them. Germline values: CDR1 LGHNA, CDR2 YSLEER. CDR3 loop: CASSQERTVTQYF. CDR3 DNA: TGCGCCAGCAGCCAAGAGAGGACGGTTACGCAGTATTTT.

Comment on this clonotype: Because the CDR3 is missing its conserved closing phenylalanine or tryptophan, this is likely a read error. J is TRBJ2-4 and V is TRBV9; no definite D call. V dropped 0 bases and J dropped 3 bases, with 4 bases sitting between them. This CDR3 comprises 13 residues. Germline assignment: CDR1 SGDLS and CDR2 YYNGEE. DNA of the CDR3: TGTGCCAGCAGCGTAGACGGCAAAAACATTCAGTACTCC. Translation: CASSVDGKNIQYS.

CDR3 nucleotides: TGTGCTAGTGGCCTGACAGGGGAAAATGAGCAGTTCTTC. Amino acids: CASGLTGENEQFF. The gene calls are TRBV12-5 and TRBJ2-1, with 8 positions matching TRBD1. Per germline, CDR1 LGHNT and CDR2 FRNRAP. V lost 6 bases and J lost 7; bases outside the gene matches: 5. The CDR3 totals 13 residues.

This clonotype has a count of ten or more. The rearrangement joins TRBV7-2 to TRBJ2-3; no reliable D call. The V gene lost 1 base and the J gene lost 2 bases, with 13 bases spanning the gap. Germline values: CDR1 SGHTA, CDR2 FQGNSA. The CDR3 is made up of 16 amino acids. CDR3 sequence reads: CASSLESGGITDTQYF. The DNA for the CDR3 is TGTGCCAGCAGCTTAGAGTCTGGCGGAATCACAGATACGCAGTATTTT.